Sequencing of this T cell receptor beta chain was carried out in a study of PD-1 blockade in classical Hodgkin lymphoma. Trimming cost V 7 bases and J 2 bases; bases outside gene matches: 4. CDR1 and CDR2 from the germline V gene are SQVTM and ANQGSEA. This CDR3 spans 13 amino acids. Produced via immunoSEQ multiplex PCR; TCRdb's table is partial and in-frame only. The sample lists tens of thousands of clones, roughly 91% occurring once. As to time point: newly diagnosed, previously untreated cHL patient sample. The sequenced material came from peripheral blood mononuclear cells (PBMCs). The receptor comes from a human donor with classical Hodgkin lymphoma. The V and J genes are TRBV29-1 and TRBJ2-2; 7 bases map to TRBD1. CDR3 coding DNA: TGCAGCGCCGACAGGGTCAACACCGGGGAGCTGTTTTTT. This sequence encodes CSADRVNTGELFF.